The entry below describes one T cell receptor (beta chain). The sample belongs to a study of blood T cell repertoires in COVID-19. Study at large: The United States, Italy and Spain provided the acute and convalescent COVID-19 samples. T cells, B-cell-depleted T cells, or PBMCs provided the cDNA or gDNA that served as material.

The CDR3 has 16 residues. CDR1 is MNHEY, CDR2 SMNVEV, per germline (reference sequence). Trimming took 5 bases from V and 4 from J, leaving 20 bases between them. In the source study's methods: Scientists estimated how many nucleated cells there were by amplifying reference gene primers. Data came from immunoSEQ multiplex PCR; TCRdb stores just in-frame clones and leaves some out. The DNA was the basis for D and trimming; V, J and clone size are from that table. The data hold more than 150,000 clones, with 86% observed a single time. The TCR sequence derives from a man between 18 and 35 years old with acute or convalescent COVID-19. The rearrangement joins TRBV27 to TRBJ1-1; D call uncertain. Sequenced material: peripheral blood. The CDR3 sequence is CASSRSSSAAGTEAFF. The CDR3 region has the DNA TGTGCCAGCAGTCGAAGTTCCTCGGCGGCTGGCACTGAAGCTTTCTTT.